These T cell receptor beta chains were read from a single sample in a study of T-cell reconstitution after alpha-beta-depleted transplantation in children. TCRdb redid the calling of the PCR reads with MiXCR, one entry per CDR3 protein. There are some 840,000 distinct CDR3 sequences in the sample; roughly 15% occur only once, and approximately 4.5% lies in the top ten. Sample: PBMCs, mostly from graft donor cells, taken 360 days after TCRalphabeta/CD19-depleted stem cell transplant. The source is a male patient under 18 who had a stem cell transplant for acute lymphoblastic leukemia, so the T cells may come from the graft donor. The CDR3 runs from the conserved cysteine through the conserved F or W. The D gene is left open where the match is weak. Size values are once, few and many counts, or a class for expanded clones, and some rows have none.

J	D	size	V	CDR3	DNA
TRBJ1-5	TRBD1	few	TRBV15	CATSKIQGAVSNQPQHF	TGTGCCACCAGCAAGATCCAGGGGGCGGTTAGCAATCAGCCCCAGCATTTT
TRBJ1-2	NA	few	TRBV4-2	CASSQGPGRGYGYTF	TGTGCCAGCAGCCAAGGACCAGGGCGGGGGTATGGCTACACCTTC
TRBJ2-1	NA	NA	TRBV15	CATSRDGPEQFF	TGTGCCACCAGCAGAGATGGTCCTGAGCAGTTCTTC
TRBJ2-7	TRBD2	many	TRBV3-1	CASSRRTSGIYEQYF	TGTGCCAGCAGCCGGAGAACTAGCGGGATATACGAGCAGTACTTC
TRBJ2-7	NA	few	TRBV6-9	CASTVSGEQYF	TGTGCCAGCACGGTTTCAGGGGAGCAGTACTTC
TRBJ2-3	TRBD2	NA	TRBV5-1	CASSPLRSSGPSTDTQYF	TGCGCCAGCAGCCCACTCCGATCTAGCGGGCCGAGCACAGATACGCAGTATTTT
TRBJ2-1	TRBD2	many	TRBV7-9	CASSLRLAGDNEQFF	TGCGCCAGCAGCCTTCGGCTAGCGGGGGACAATGAGCAGTTCTTC
TRBJ2-2	TRBD2	few	TRBV7-4	CASSLPSGRSTGELFF	TGTGCCAGCAGCTTACCTAGCGGGAGGAGCACCGGGGAGCTGTTTTTT
TRBJ2-1	NA	NA	TRBV9	CASSLKSLNEQFF	TGTGCCAGCAGTCTAAAGAGTTTGAATGAGCAGTTCTTC
TRBJ2-1	NA	many	TRBV7-7	CASSLAGANNEQFF	TGTGCCAGCAGCTTAGCGGGAGCTAACAATGAGCAGTTCTTC
TRBJ1-2	NA	NA	TRBV7-2	CASSPDSGYGYTF	TGTGCCAGCAGCCCCGACAGCGGTTATGGCTACACCTTC
TRBJ1-4	TRBD1	few	TRBV16	CASSPRQGTNEKLFF	TGTGCCAGCAGCCCGCGACAGGGGACTAATGAAAAACTGTTTTTT
TRBJ1-4	NA	many	TRBV4-1	CASSQVVPAGKLFF	TGCGCCAGCAGCCAAGTGGTCCCTGCGGGAAAACTGTTTTTT
TRBJ2-3	NA	NA	TRBV7-9	CASSLRPITDTQYF	TGTGCCAGCAGCTTACGGCCAATCACAGATACGCAGTATTTT
TRBJ1-2	NA	many	TRBV5-1	CASSYTGKEGYTF	TGCGCCAGCAGCTACACAGGGAAGGAAGGCTACACCTTC
TRBJ2-3	NA	NA	TRBV15	CATSRETGRTDTQYF	TGTGCCACCAGCAGAGAGACAGGGAGGACAGATACGCAGTATTTT
TRBJ2-1	NA	few	TRBV3-1	CASSPKVVSPNEQFF	TGTGCCAGCAGCCCCAAGGTAGTTAGCCCCAATGAGCAGTTCTTC
TRBJ2-5	NA	few	TRBV10-3	CAISGEGLWETQYF	TGTGCCATCAGTGGTGAGGGCCTCTGGGAGACCCAGTACTTC
TRBJ2-3	TRBD2	few	TRBV4-2	CASSQEYRKAGGDTQYF	TGTGCCAGCAGCCAAGAGTATAGGAAGGCGGGAGGAGATACGCAGTATTTT
TRBJ2-1	NA	NA	TRBV7-9	CASSLEDYYNEQFF	TGTGCCAGCAGCTTAGAAGACTACTACAATGAGCAGTTCTTC
TRBJ2-1	NA	NA	TRBV4-1	CASSPIGTPLTEQFF	TGCGCCAGCAGCCCAATCGGGACCCCCCTCACTGAGCAGTTCTTC
TRBJ2-7	NA	NA	TRBV12-3/TRBV12-4	CASSSLWRESYEQYF	TGTGCCAGCAGTTCCCTTTGGAGGGAATCCTACGAGCAGTACTTC
TRBJ1-3	NA	NA	TRBV4-1	CASSQGVFGKQKGNTIYF	TGCGCCAGCAGCCAAGGAGTTTTCGGCAAACAGAAGGGAAACACCATATATTTT
TRBJ2-5	NA	NA	TRBV14	CASSQPSWIQETQYF	TGTGCCAGCAGCCAGCCTAGCTGGATACAAGAGACCCAGTACTTC
TRBJ2-1	NA	many	TRBV11-2	CASSSKQASSYNEQFF	TGTGCCAGCAGCTCGAAACAGGCCAGCTCCTACAATGAGCAGTTCTTC
TRBJ2-1	TRBD2	NA	TRBV24-1	CATSLTSGRALRFNEQFF	TGTGCCACCAGTCTCACTAGCGGGAGGGCCTTGCGGTTCAATGAGCAGTTCTTC
TRBJ2-3	NA	few	TRBV5-5	CASSPHPGKDTQYF	TGTGCCAGCAGCCCTCACCCAGGGAAGGATACGCAGTATTTT
TRBJ1-1	NA	many	TRBV6-5	CASSYGTKTEAFF	TGTGCCAGCAGTTACGGGACGAAGACTGAAGCTTTCTTT
TRBJ2-5	TRBD2	NA	TRBV5-1	CASSLGRTSGPWGPETQYF	TGCGCCAGCAGCTTGGGGCGGACTAGCGGGCCCTGGGGGCCGGAGACCCAGTACTTC